The rows below give T cell receptor beta chains drawn from one sample of a study of regulatory T cells in long-lasting Graves disease. TCRdb re-analysed the multiplex PCR reads in MiXCR, keeping a single row per CDR3 protein. The repertoire holds 400,000 to 550,000 distinct CDR3 sequences, with about a sixth as singletons. This sample was also put to use in a study of T cells in Graves' hyperthyroidism and ophthalmopathy.

The source material was peripheral blood mononuclear cells (PBMCs), sampled at new diagnosis, from a patient treated with antithyroid drugs. The receptors derive from a woman aged 25 to 39 with Graves disease. CDR3s include the opening cysteine and the closing phenylalanine or tryptophan. A D gene is named only where the DNA matches it firmly. A row's size may be missing; if present it is once, few, many or a size class.

len: 18
abundance: many
d_gene: TRBD2
v_gene: TRBV6-9
j_gene: TRBJ2-3
CDR3aa: CASSYLNLASGGTDTQYF
CDR3nt: TGTGCCAGCAGTTACCTCAATTTAGCTAGCGGGGGCACAGATACGCAGTATTTT

len: 17
abundance: many
d_gene: TRBD2
v_gene: TRBV9
j_gene: TRBJ2-2
CDR3aa: CASSPNLAGDLTGELFF
CDR3nt: TGTGCCAGCAGCCCAAATTTAGCGGGAGACCTCACCGGGGAGCTGTTTTTT

len: 16
abundance: few
d_gene: TRBD1
v_gene: TRBV3-1
j_gene: TRBJ2-2
CDR3aa: CASSSDRVLYTGELFF
CDR3nt: TGTGCCAGCAGTTCAGACAGGGTATTGTACACCGGGGAGCTGTTTTTT

len: 13
abundance: many
d_gene: NA
v_gene: TRBV27
j_gene: TRBJ2-1
CDR3aa: CASTSGRYNEQFF
CDR3nt: TGTGCCAGCACCTCCGGCAGATACAATGAGCAGTTCTTC

len: 17
abundance: many
d_gene: NA
v_gene: TRBV6-5
j_gene: TRBJ2-3
CDR3aa: CASSYGPGRAITDTQYF
CDR3nt: TGTGCCAGCAGTTACGGACCAGGGCGGGCCATTACAGATACGCAGTATTTT

len: 14
abundance: NA
d_gene: TRBD1
v_gene: TRBV7-2
j_gene: TRBJ2-7
CDR3aa: CASSNRDSVYEQYF
CDR3nt: TGTGCCAGCAGCAACCGGGACAGCGTCTACGAGCAGTACTTC

len: 22
abundance: many
d_gene: TRBD1
v_gene: TRBV2
j_gene: TRBJ2-1
CDR3aa: CASRSAGTGVLAATSSYNEQFF
CDR3nt: TGTGCCAGTAGGTCCGCCGGGACAGGGGTATTAGCAGCGACCTCCTCCTACAATGAGCAGTTCTTC

len: 12
abundance: many
d_gene: NA
v_gene: TRBV18
j_gene: TRBJ2-5
CDR3aa: CASSQGEETQYF
CDR3nt: TGTGCCAGCTCACAAGGGGAGGAGACCCAGTACTTC

len: 14
abundance: many
d_gene: NA
v_gene: TRBV18
j_gene: TRBJ1-1
CDR3aa: CASSPPSVNTEAFF
CDR3nt: TGTGCCAGCTCACCACCGTCAGTGAACACTGAAGCTTTCTTT

len: 14
abundance: many
d_gene: TRBD1
v_gene: TRBV20-1
j_gene: TRBJ2-1
CDR3aa: CSVKGVGGNNEQFF
CDR3nt: TGCAGTGTAAAAGGTGTAGGGGGCAACAATGAGCAGTTCTTC

len: 14
abundance: NA
d_gene: NA
v_gene: TRBV7-3
j_gene: TRBJ2-2
CDR3aa: CASSLVGGDGELFF
CDR3nt: TGTGCCAGCAGCTTAGTCGGAGGAGACGGGGAGCTGTTTTTT

len: 15
abundance: NA
d_gene: NA
v_gene: TRBV14
j_gene: TRBJ1-6
CDR3aa: CASRDTGTLHSPLHF
CDR3nt: TGTGCCAGCAGAGATACCGGGACACTGCATTCACCCCTCCACTTT

len: 17
abundance: many
d_gene: TRBD1
v_gene: TRBV18
j_gene: TRBJ1-3
CDR3aa: CASSPPRQGNSGNTIYF
CDR3nt: TGTGCCAGCTCACCGCCAAGACAGGGAAACTCTGGAAACACCATATATTTT

len: 11
abundance: NA
d_gene: NA
v_gene: TRBV10-2
j_gene: TRBJ1-1
CDR3aa: CASRGDGEAFF
CDR3nt: TGCGCCAGCAGGGGGGACGGTGAAGCTTTCTTT

len: 16
abundance: many
d_gene: TRBD2
v_gene: TRBV11-2
j_gene: TRBJ2-1
CDR3aa: CASSPRASGWDNEQFF
CDR3nt: TGTGCCAGCAGCCCCCGGGCTAGCGGGTGGGACAATGAGCAGTTCTTC

len: 17
abundance: NA
d_gene: TRBD1
v_gene: TRBV11-1
j_gene: TRBJ2-2
CDR3aa: CASSLARTGEGTGERFF
CDR3nt: TGTGCCAGCAGCTTAGCACGGACAGGGGAGGGCACCGGGGAGCGGTTTTTT

len: 14
abundance: few
d_gene: NA
v_gene: TRBV29-1
j_gene: TRBJ2-2
CDR3aa: CSVSDPNLTGELFF
CDR3nt: TGCAGCGTATCGGACCCAAATCTCACCGGGGAGCTGTTTTTT

len: 15
abundance: NA
d_gene: TRBD2
v_gene: TRBV7-9
j_gene: TRBJ2-7
CDR3aa: CASSSGLAGVYEQYF
CDR3nt: TGTGCCAGCAGCTCCGGACTAGCGGGAGTGTACGAGCAGTACTTC

len: 16
abundance: few
d_gene: TRBD2
v_gene: TRBV29-1
j_gene: TRBJ2-5
CDR3aa: CSVSSGRAGRRETQYF
CDR3nt: TGCAGCGTTTCTAGCGGGAGGGCCGGGAGAAGGGAGACCCAGTACTTC

len: 16
abundance: once
d_gene: TRBD2
v_gene: TRBV7-9
j_gene: TRBJ2-7
CDR3aa: CASSFSAGGSSYEQYF
CDR3nt: TGTGCCAGCAGCTTTTCGGCGGGAGGGTCATCCTACGAGCAGTACTTC

len: 15
abundance: few
d_gene: TRBD2
v_gene: TRBV19
j_gene: TRBJ2-2
CDR3aa: CATGAGTSGAPPPAF
CDR3nt: TGTGCCACTGGGGCCGGGACTAGCGGCGCCCCCCCCCCGGCTTTT

len: 14
abundance: many
d_gene: NA
v_gene: TRBV28
j_gene: TRBJ1-1
CDR3aa: CASAETGLGTEAFF
CDR3nt: TGTGCCAGCGCAGAAACAGGGCTGGGCACTGAAGCTTTCTTT

len: 14
abundance: many
d_gene: TRBD1
v_gene: TRBV2
j_gene: TRBJ2-3
CDR3aa: CASSGPGQIDTQYF
CDR3nt: TGTGCCAGCAGCGGACCGGGACAGATCGATACGCAGTATTTT

len: 14
abundance: many
d_gene: NA
v_gene: TRBV5-1
j_gene: TRBJ2-7
CDR3aa: CASSLKQGPYEQYF
CDR3nt: TGCGCCAGCAGCTTGAAACAGGGACCCTACGAGCAGTACTTC

len: 17
abundance: many
d_gene: TRBD2
v_gene: TRBV7-8
j_gene: TRBJ2-2
CDR3aa: CASSAGLAEANTGELFF
CDR3nt: TGTGCCAGCAGCGCCGGACTAGCGGAAGCGAACACCGGGGAGCTGTTTTTT

len: 12
abundance: many
d_gene: NA
v_gene: TRBV28
j_gene: TRBJ2-3
CDR3aa: CASRAQRNTQYF
CDR3nt: TGTGCCAGCAGGGCCCAAAGGAATACGCAGTATTTT

len: 15
abundance: NA
d_gene: TRBD2
v_gene: TRBV29-1
j_gene: TRBJ2-7
CDR3aa: CSVDPLAGEVNEQYF
CDR3nt: TGCAGCGTTGACCCACTAGCGGGAGAAGTCAATGAGCAGTACTTC